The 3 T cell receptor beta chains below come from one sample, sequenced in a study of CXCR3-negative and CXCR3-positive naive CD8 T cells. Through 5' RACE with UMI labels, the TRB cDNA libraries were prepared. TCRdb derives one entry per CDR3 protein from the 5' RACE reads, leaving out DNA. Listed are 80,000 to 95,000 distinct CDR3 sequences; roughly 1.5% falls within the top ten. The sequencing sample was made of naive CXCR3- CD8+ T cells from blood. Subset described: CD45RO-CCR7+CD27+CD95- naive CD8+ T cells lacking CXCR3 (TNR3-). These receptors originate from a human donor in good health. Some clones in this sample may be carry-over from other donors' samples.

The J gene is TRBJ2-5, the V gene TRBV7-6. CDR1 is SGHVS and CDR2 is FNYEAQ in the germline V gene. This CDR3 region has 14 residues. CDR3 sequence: CASSFRPAQETQYF.

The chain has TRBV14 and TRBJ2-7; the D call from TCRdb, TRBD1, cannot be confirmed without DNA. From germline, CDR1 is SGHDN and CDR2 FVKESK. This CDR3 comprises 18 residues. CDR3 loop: CASSQDLGRDRGIREQYF.

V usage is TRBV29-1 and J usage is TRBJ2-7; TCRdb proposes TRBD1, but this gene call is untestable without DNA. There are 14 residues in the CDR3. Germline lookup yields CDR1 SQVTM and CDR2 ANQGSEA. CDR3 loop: CSVSRTDSTYEQYF.